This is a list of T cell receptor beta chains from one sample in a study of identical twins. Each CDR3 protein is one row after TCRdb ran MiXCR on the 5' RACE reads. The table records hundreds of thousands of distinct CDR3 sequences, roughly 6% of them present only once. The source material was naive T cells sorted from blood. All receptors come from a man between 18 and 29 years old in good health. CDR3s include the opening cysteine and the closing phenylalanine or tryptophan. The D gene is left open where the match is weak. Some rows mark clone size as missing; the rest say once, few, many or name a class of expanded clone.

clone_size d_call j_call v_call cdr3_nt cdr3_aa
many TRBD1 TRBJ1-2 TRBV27 TGTGCCAGCCACGACACCGGGACAGGGGGCAATGGCTACACCTTC CASHDTGTGGNGYTF
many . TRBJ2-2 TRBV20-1 TGCAGTGCCACTTCCGGTTCCCTTTCCGGGGAGCTGTTTTTT CSATSGSLSGELFF
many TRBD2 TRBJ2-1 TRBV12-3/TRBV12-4 TGTGCCAGCAGACCCGGGACTAGCGCGAATGAGCAGTTCTTC CASRPGTSANEQFF
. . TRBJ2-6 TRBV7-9 TGTGCCAGCAGCTGGGTCGGTGGAGCCAACGTCCTGACTTTC CASSWVGGANVLTF
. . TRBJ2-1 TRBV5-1 TGCGCCAGCAGCTTGGAACAGGGTACCCGGGATGAGCAGTTCTTC CASSLEQGTRDEQFF
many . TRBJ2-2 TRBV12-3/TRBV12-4 TGTGCCAGCAGTTTAGTAACCAACACCGGGGAGCTGTTTTTT CASSLVTNTGELFF
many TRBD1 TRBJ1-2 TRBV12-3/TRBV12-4 TGTGCCAGCAGTCCTACAGGGGAGAAGGGTGGCTACACCTTC CASSPTGEKGGYTF
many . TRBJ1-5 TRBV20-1 TGCAGTGCTAGAGAGCTACTGCGGGAAGATAGCAATCAGCCCCAGCATTTT CSARELLREDSNQPQHF
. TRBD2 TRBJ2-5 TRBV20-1 TGCAGTGCTCATTTCGGAGCGGGAGGGGGGGAGACCCAGTACTTC CSAHFGAGGGETQYF
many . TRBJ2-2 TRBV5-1 TGCGCCAGCAGCTCGACGCTTAATCAGGGATCCGGGGAGCTGTTTTTT CASSSTLNQGSGELFF
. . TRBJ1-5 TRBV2 TGTGCCAGCAGTGAGGTCGGGGGGCGAGGTCAGCCCCAGCATTTT CASSEVGGRGQPQHF
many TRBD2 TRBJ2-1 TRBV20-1 TGCAGTGCATGGGACACTAGCGGGACTTACTACAATGAGCAGTTCTTC CSAWDTSGTYYNEQFF
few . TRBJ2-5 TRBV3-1 TGTGCCAGCAGCCAGCTAACGACCCAGTACTTC CASSQLTTQYF
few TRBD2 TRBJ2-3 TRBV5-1 TGCGCCAGCAGCTTTTCTAGCGGGGCAGATACGCAGTATTTT CASSFSSGADTQYF
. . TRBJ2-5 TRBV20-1 TGCAGTGCTAGTGTGGCAGGGCCAGGCCAAGAGACCCAGTACTTC CSASVAGPGQETQYF
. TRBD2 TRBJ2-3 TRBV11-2 TGTGCCAGCAGACAACCGGGACTAGAAACAGATACGCAGTATTTT CASRQPGLETDTQYF
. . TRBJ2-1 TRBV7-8 TGTGCCAGCAGGAGGGGGAGGGAGGGCTTTAATGAGCAGTTCTTC CASRRGREGFNEQFF
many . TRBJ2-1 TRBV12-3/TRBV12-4 TGTGCCAGCAGTAACCTCCTGAGCGGGGAGCAGTTCTTC CASSNLLSGEQFF
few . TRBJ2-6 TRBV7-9 TGTGCCAGCAGCTCGTTCCCAGACAGCTCTGGGGCCAACGTCCTGACTTTC CASSSFPDSSGANVLTF
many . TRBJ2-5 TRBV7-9 TGTGCCAGCAGCTTAGGGACTTCTAAAGAGACCCAGTACTTC CASSLGTSKETQYF
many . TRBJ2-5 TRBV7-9 TGTGCCAGCAGCTTAACGGGAGTACAAGAGACCCAGTACTTC CASSLTGVQETQYF
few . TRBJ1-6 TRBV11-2 TGTGCCAGCAGCTTAGATGAAGGGCGGTCACCCCTCCACTTT CASSLDEGRSPLHF
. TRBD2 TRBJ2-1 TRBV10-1 TGCGCCAGCAGTGAGACTAGCGGGTCAACCCAAAATGAGCAGTTCTTC CASSETSGSTQNEQFF
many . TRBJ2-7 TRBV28 TGTGCCATAAACAGGGTGGGCTACGAGCAGTACTTC CAINRVGYEQYF
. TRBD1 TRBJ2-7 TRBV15 TGTGCCACCAGCAGAGAGGGGACAGGGCCCTACGAGCAGTACTTC CATSREGTGPYEQYF
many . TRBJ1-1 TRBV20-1 TGCAGTGCGTGTAGCCAGACTAACACTGAAGCTTTCTTT CSACSQTNTEAFF
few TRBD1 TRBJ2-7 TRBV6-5 TGTGCCAGCAGTTACTCGGACAGGTCGGGCGAGCAGTACTTC CASSYSDRSGEQYF
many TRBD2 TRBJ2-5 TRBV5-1 TGCGCCAGCAGCGCCGGACTAGCGGGAGGCCAAGGGGAGACCCAGTACTTC CASSAGLAGGQGETQYF
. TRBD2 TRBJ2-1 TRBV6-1 TGTGCCAGCAGCCTTCATAGCGGGAGCTCCTACAATGAGCAGTTCTTC CASSLHSGSSYNEQFF
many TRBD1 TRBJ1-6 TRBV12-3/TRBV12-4 TGTGCCAGCAGTTTCGACAGGGGGCTATCACCCCTCCACTTT CASSFDRGLSPLHF
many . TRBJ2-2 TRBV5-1 TGCGCCAGCAGCGCCGTGTTCACCGGGGAGCTGTTTTTT CASSAVFTGELFF
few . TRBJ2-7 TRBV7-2 TGTGCCAGCAGCTTAGGGCTAGCGAGGGACTACGAGCAGTACTTC CASSLGLARDYEQYF
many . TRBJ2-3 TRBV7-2 TGTGCCAGCAGCGTTACCACCCTCACAGATACGCAGTATTTT CASSVTTLTDTQYF
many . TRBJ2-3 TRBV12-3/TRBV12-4 TGTGCCAGCAGTTTCCACGGAGACAGCAACACAGATACGCAGTATTTT CASSFHGDSNTDTQYF
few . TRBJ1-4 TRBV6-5 TGTGCCAGCAGTTCAAATTCGGCAACTAATGAAAAACTGTTTTTT CASSSNSATNEKLFF
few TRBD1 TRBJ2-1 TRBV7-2 TGTGCCAGCAGATCGGGACAGTTCGAGCAGTTCTTC CASRSGQFEQFF
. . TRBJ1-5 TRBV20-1 TGCAGTGCTAAAGTAGGCAATCAGCCCCAGCATTTT CSAKVGNQPQHF